The TCR beta chain described here comes from a study of shared clonotypes between healthy human individuals. Naive CD8 cells lacked CD45RO and underwent positive selection for CCR7, leaving out terminally differentiated effector memory CD45RA+ cells. Within Nashville, Tennessee resided all donors, each a Caucasian adult. As handled by the study authors: Junction-only immunoSEQ data arrived without quality scores, meaning filtering differed. Libraries were prepared by immunoSEQ multiplex PCR; TCRdb keeps only in-frame clonotypes and omits some of them. That table gives V, J and clone size, and the DNA gave D and trimming. The sample carries 2 million to 2.5 million clones, about 92% recorded once. The CDR3 is made up of 14 amino acids. Germline V gene data show CDR1 as MNHEY and CDR2 as SMNVEV (reference sequence). The V gene lost 0 bases and the J gene lost 4 bases, with 7 bases spanning the gap. On this clone itself: Its antigen is as yet unknown.

Study observations and caveats: The authors sampled blood alone, and tissue repertoires likely differ.

The specimen sequenced was naive CD8+ T cells from PBMCs. This TCR derives from a man in his late teens or twenties in good health. Some clones in this sample may be carry-over from other donors' samples. This chain connects TRBV27 to TRBJ1-5; D ambiguous. CDR3 region: CASSLSLVNQPQHF. DNA of the CDR3: TGTGCCAGCAGTTTATCGTTAGTAAATCAGCCCCAGCATTTT.